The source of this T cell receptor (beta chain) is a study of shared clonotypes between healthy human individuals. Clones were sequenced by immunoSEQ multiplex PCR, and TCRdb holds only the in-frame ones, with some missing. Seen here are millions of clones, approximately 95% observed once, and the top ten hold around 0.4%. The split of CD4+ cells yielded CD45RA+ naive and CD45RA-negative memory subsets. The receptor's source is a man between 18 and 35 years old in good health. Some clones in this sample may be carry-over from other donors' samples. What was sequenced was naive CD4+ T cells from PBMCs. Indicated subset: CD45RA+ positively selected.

CDR3 protein: CASSSPGQGARSYGYTF. As DNA, the CDR3 is TGTGCCAGCAGTTCTCCGGGACAGGGGGCTCGGAGCTATGGCTACACCTTC. The chain is built from TRBV28 and TRBJ1-2, with TRBD1 matching 12 bases. CDR1 and CDR2 (germline): MDHEN, SYDVKM. V shed 4 bases and J 4 bases; nucleotides not matched to a gene: 10. The CDR3 contains 17 residues.